These T cell receptor beta chains were read from a single sample in a study of T-cell memory formation after mild COVID-19. From the 5' RACE reads, TCRdb called clonotypes with MiXCR, one entry per CDR3 protein. This table has 110,000 or so distinct CDR3 sequences, about a fifth appearing once. Input material: PBMCs or a T cell subset sorted from them (not recorded which). All receptors derive from a man between 18 and 29 years old who had mild COVID-19 (a few samples of this study predate the infection). Cell type and time point are not known. CDR3s include the opening cysteine and the closing phenylalanine or tryptophan. D genes are given only for firm matches. Clone sizes are given selectively: once, few, many, or a class where the clone is expanded.

NA TRBJ1-1 few TRBV7-8 TGTGCCAGCAGCGCCGGAGCAGGGCCTAGCACTGAAGCTTTCTTT CASSAGAGPSTEAFF
NA TRBJ2-3 NA TRBV2 TGTGCCAGCATCAGGGTGAGCACAGATACGCAGTATTTT CASIRVSTDTQYF
TRBD2 TRBJ2-3 NA TRBV5-1 TGCGCCAGCAGCTGGGTCCCCCCTAGCGGGGGCACAGATACGCAGTATTTT CASSWVPPSGGTDTQYF
TRBD2 TRBJ2-2 few TRBV4-1 TGCGCCAGCAGCCCCGCCCATGGGAGGGCGACCGGGGAGCTGTTTTTT CASSPAHGRATGELFF
NA TRBJ1-2 few TRBV12-3/TRBV12-4 TGTGCCAGCACTCCCGGGGGCGGCTATGGCTACACCTTC CASTPGGGYGYTF
NA TRBJ1-1 NA TRBV4-1 TGCGCCAGCAGCCAGGAGTTCTACACTGAAGCTTTCTTT CASSQEFYTEAFF
NA TRBJ2-7 NA TRBV10-3 TGTGCCATCAGTGACGGATCCTACGAGCAGTACTTC CAISDGSYEQYF
TRBD2 TRBJ2-3 NA TRBV29-1 TGCAGCGTGGGGCGCGGGGGTACAGATACGCAGTATTTT CSVGRGGTDTQYF
NA TRBJ2-1 few TRBV12-3/TRBV12-4 TGTGCCAGTGTGGGGTACAATGAGCAGTTCTTC CASVGYNEQFF
NA TRBJ2-7 NA TRBV2 TGTGCCAGCAGTGGCACCTCCTACGAGCAGTACTTC CASSGTSYEQYF
NA TRBJ2-6 NA TRBV2 TGTGCCAGCCTGCCACACGGGGGAGTCTCTGGGGCCAACGTCCTGACTTTC CASLPHGGVSGANVLTF
NA TRBJ2-5 NA TRBV6-1 TGTGCCAGCAGTGCCAGCGGGGAGACCCAGTACTTC CASSASGETQYF
TRBD2 TRBJ2-5 medium-sized TRBV7-9 TGTGCCAGCAGCCCTCGGGAGGGAGAGACCCAGTACTTC CASSPREGETQYF
TRBD1 TRBJ2-1 few TRBV18 TGTGCCAGCTCACCTGGGGACAGGGAAAATGAGCAGTTCTTC CASSPGDRENEQFF
NA TRBJ2-5 NA TRBV27 TGTGCCAGCAGTTTACAAGCAAAACAAGAGACCCAGTACTTC CASSLQAKQETQYF
NA TRBJ2-3 NA TRBV7-9 TGTGCCAGCAGCACATGGGACCGCACAGATACGCAGTATTTT CASSTWDRTDTQYF
TRBD1 TRBJ2-5 few TRBV6-5 TGTGCCAGCAGGCGGGCAGGGGGCGAGGAGACCCAGTACTTC CASRRAGGEETQYF
TRBD1 TRBJ1-6 few TRBV5-1 TGCGCCAGCAGCACGGGACAGGGTGGTAATTCACCCCTCCACTTT CASSTGQGGNSPLHF
NA TRBJ1-1 NA TRBV6-6 TGTGCCAGCAGTTACCATTCTGAGGGAGCTGAAGCTTTCTTT CASSYHSEGAEAFF
NA TRBJ1-1 NA TRBV15 TGTGCCACCAGCAGAGATGTTGAGGGAAGCACTGAAGCTTTCTTT CATSRDVEGSTEAFF
NA TRBJ1-5 NA TRBV6-6 TGTGCCAGCAACGGCTGGGGTGTCAGCAATCAGCCCCAGCATTTT CASNGWGVSNQPQHF
NA TRBJ2-1 many TRBV6-5 TGTGCCAGCAGTTACTCACTAGGTGACTCCTACAATGAGCAGTTCTTC CASSYSLGDSYNEQFF
NA TRBJ1-1 few TRBV4-1 TGCGCCAGCAGCCAAGGAGAAGGAGGAACTGAAGCTTTCTTT CASSQGEGGTEAFF
TRBD1 TRBJ2-7 NA TRBV12-3/TRBV12-4 TGTGCCAGCAGTATGGGACAGGTCCCCTTAAACTCCCAGTACTTC CASSMGQVPLNSQYF
NA TRBJ1-5 NA TRBV7-8 TGTGCCAGCAGCTTACCCGGGCGCAATCAGCCCCAGCATTTT CASSLPGRNQPQHF
NA TRBJ2-3 many TRBV7-9 TGTGCCAGCAGCCCCACAGGAGATACGCAGTATTTT CASSPTGDTQYF
TRBD1 TRBJ2-1 NA TRBV7-9 TGTGCCAGCAGCTTAGATGCAGGGGGCCTGTTCTTC CASSLDAGGLFF
NA TRBJ2-1 NA TRBV10-3 TGTGCCATCAGTGAGTCTGGCGGGGCTTACAATGAGCAGTTCTTC CAISESGGAYNEQFF
TRBD1 TRBJ1-2 NA TRBV4-1 TGCGCCAGCAGCCAAGATGGGAAACAGGGGAGTGGCTACACCTTC CASSQDGKQGSGYTF